The rows below give T cell receptor beta chains drawn from one sample of a study of blood T cell repertoires in COVID-19. Clones were read by immunoSEQ multiplex PCR, and TCRdb kept only the in-frame ones, dropping some. This sample has roughly 230,000 clones, with about four fifths found just once. The specimen was peripheral blood. These receptors all stem from a man between 45 and 60 years old with acute or convalescent COVID-19. Both conserved end residues are part of each CDR3. D genes are given only for firm matches. Clone size is not always given. Where it is, it says once, few, many or a class for expanded clones.

.	TRBD1	TRBJ2-7	TRBV7-3	TGTGCCAGCAGCTTACTAGGGGGCCACGAGCAGTACTTC	CASSLLGGHEQYF
.	.	TRBJ1-5	TRBV28	TGTGCCAGCAGAGACAGCCAGCCCCAGCATTTT	CASRDSQPQHF
.	TRBD1	TRBJ2-5	TRBV7-6	TGTGCCAGCAGCTTTCCCCGAACAGGGGCTGGGGAGACCCAGTACTTC	CASSFPRTGAGETQYF
.	.	TRBJ2-7	TRBV19	TGTGCCAGTAGTGTAAAACAGGGTATTAGCATCTACGAGCAGTACTTC	CASSVKQGISIYEQYF
few	.	TRBJ2-7	TRBV9	TGTGCCAGTGGCAGCTCCTACGAGCAGTACTTC	CASGSSYEQYF
.	TRBD1	TRBJ2-5	TRBV7-9	TGTGCCAGCAGCGCTAGGGGAGAGGGGGCCCAAGAGACCCAGTACTTC	CASSARGEGAQETQYF
once	TRBD1	TRBJ2-1	TRBV5-1	TGCGCCAGCAGCTCTTCGGGGACAGGGCCCAGCGGAACCTACAATGAGCAGTTCTTC	CASSSSGTGPSGTYNEQFF
once	.	TRBJ1-2	TRBV5-1	TGCGCCAGCAGCTTGGCTGTGGGAGGTCGGGGCTACACCTTC	CASSLAVGGRGYTF
.	.	TRBJ1-1	TRBV29-1	TGCAGCGTTGCCGCGGTTGAAGCTTTCTTT	CSVAAVEAFF
once	TRBD2	TRBJ2-1	TRBV5-4	TGTGCCAGCAGCCCTCTCGGGGGGGGCGGCGGACGCGAGCAGTTCTTC	CASSPLGGGGGREQFF
.	TRBD2	TRBJ2-1	TRBV13	TGTGCCAGCACGACCGGGAGGAGCTCCTACAATGAGCAGTTCTTC	CASTTGRSSYNEQFF
.	TRBD1	TRBJ1-4	TRBV11-2	TGTGCCAGCAGCTTAGGACAGGGGGTGGGTGAAAAACTGTTTTTT	CASSLGQGVGEKLFF
many	.	TRBJ1-2	TRBV14	TGTGCCAGCAGCCCGGCGAGGGCGGGTGGCTACACCTTC	CASSPARAGGYTF
.	.	TRBJ1-2	TRBV13	TGTGCCAGCAGCCTCTCGGGCAGGGTGGCAGGCTACACCTTC	CASSLSGRVAGYTF
many	.	TRBJ1-1	TRBV19	TGTGCCAGTAGTATTACAGGGAGCACTGAAGCTTTCTTT	CASSITGSTEAFF
.	TRBD2	TRBJ2-7	TRBV24-1	TGTGCCACCAGTGGCTCCGGCGGGAGCGACGAGCAGTACTTC	CATSGSGGSDEQYF
.	TRBD2	TRBJ2-7	TRBV15	TGTGCCACCAGCAGAGATACAACTAGCGGAATGTCCTACGAGCAGTACTTC	CATSRDTTSGMSYEQYF
.	.	TRBJ2-7	TRBV2	TGTGCCAGCAGTTTCACGGGAAGGCCCTACGAGCAGTACTTC	CASSFTGRPYEQYF
.	.	TRBJ2-5	TRBV30	TGTGCCTGGAAGGGGTACCAAGAGACCCAGTACTTC	CAWKGYQETQYF
few	.	TRBJ1-6	TRBV30	TGTGCCTGGAGTGTACAAGGGAGTTCACCCCTCCACTTT	CAWSVQGSSPLHF
.	.	TRBJ1-1	TRBV5-5	TGTGCCAGCACCCCGAGTGGGGGGATAGAGAACACTGAAGCTTTCTTT	CASTPSGGIENTEAFF
few	.	TRBJ1-1	TRBV7-9	TGTGCCAGCAGCTTAGCGTTCGGGGTGGCTGAAGCTTTCTTT	CASSLAFGVAEAFF
.	TRBD2	TRBJ2-3	TRBV10-3	TGTGCCATCAGTGCCCTCGGGGTGTCTAGCGGGGGTAGCACAGATACGCAGTATTTT	CAISALGVSSGGSTDTQYF
once	.	TRBJ1-5	TRBV6-5	TGTGCCAGCAGTTTAACAGGGTCATTGAGCAATCAGCCCCAGCATTTT	CASSLTGSLSNQPQHF
.	.	TRBJ1-3	TRBV2	TGTGCCAGCAGTCCTGCCTACTCTGGAAACACCATATATTTT	CASSPAYSGNTIYF
.	TRBD1	TRBJ1-1	TRBV2	TGTGCCAGCAGTGACAACAGGGGGCTTGAAGCTTTCTTT	CASSDNRGLEAFF
.	.	TRBJ1-1	TRBV11-1	TGTGCCAGCAGCTTAGCGGACTCTGAAGCTTTCTTT	CASSLADSEAFF
.	TRBD1	TRBJ2-7	TRBV9	TGTGCCAGCAGCGCGGACAGGGGACGCCACGAGCAGTACTTC	CASSADRGRHEQYF
.	TRBD1	TRBJ2-6	TRBV9	TGTGCCAGCAGCGTAGCGCCAGGGGGCATAGGTGGGGCCAACGTCCTGACTTTC	CASSVAPGGIGGANVLTF
.	.	TRBJ2-1	TRBV7-9	TGTGCCAGCAGCTTACTATTGTACAATGAGCAGTTCTTC	CASSLLLYNEQFF
.	.	TRBJ2-4	TRBV7-9	TGTGCCAGCACCACCGACAGAAAACAAAACATTCAGTACTTC	CASTTDRKQNIQYF
.	TRBD2	TRBJ2-2	TRBV3-1/TRBV3-2	TGTGCCAGCAGCCACTACCAGGGACTAGCGGGGAGGCAAGACACCGGGGAGCTGTTTTTT	CASSHYQGLAGRQDTGELFF
once	.	TRBJ1-6	TRBV3-1/TRBV3-2	TGTGCCAGCAGCCAAGAAGGGACTTATTCACCCCTCCACTTT	CASSQEGTYSPLHF
.	.	TRBJ2-4	TRBV27	TGTGCCAGCAGTTTATCGCCACGACAGTTCCAGTACTTC	CASSLSPRQFQYF
.	TRBD2	TRBJ2-3	TRBV19	TGTGCCAGTAGTCCCGGACTAGCGCGCCAATTCATAGATACGCAGTATTTT	CASSPGLARQFIDTQYF
.	.	TRBJ2-1	TRBV10-1	TGCGCCAGCAGCCTTGCGGTGGAGGGCCTACAGTTCTTC	CASSLAVEGLQFF
.	TRBD2	TRBJ2-1	TRBV6-6	TGTGCCAGCAGTCGCACCGCTAGCGGTTGGGGCTCCTACAATGAGCAGTTCTTC	CASSRTASGWGSYNEQFF
.	.	TRBJ1-2	TRBV7-8	TGTGCCAGCAGCTTAACATTTCTTCACGATGGCTACACCTTC	CASSLTFLHDGYTF
.	.	TRBJ2-7	TRBV9	TGTGCCAGCAGCGTAGCGACACCCTCCTACGAGCAGTACTTC	CASSVATPSYEQYF
.	.	TRBJ2-7	TRBV5-6	TGTGCCAGCAGCCATCAGGGGTATTATTCCTACGAGCAGTACTTC	CASSHQGYYSYEQYF
.	TRBD1	TRBJ1-5	TRBV28	TGTGCCAGCAGGCCGACAGGGGGACGCGGCAATCAGCCCCAGCATTTT	CASRPTGGRGNQPQHF